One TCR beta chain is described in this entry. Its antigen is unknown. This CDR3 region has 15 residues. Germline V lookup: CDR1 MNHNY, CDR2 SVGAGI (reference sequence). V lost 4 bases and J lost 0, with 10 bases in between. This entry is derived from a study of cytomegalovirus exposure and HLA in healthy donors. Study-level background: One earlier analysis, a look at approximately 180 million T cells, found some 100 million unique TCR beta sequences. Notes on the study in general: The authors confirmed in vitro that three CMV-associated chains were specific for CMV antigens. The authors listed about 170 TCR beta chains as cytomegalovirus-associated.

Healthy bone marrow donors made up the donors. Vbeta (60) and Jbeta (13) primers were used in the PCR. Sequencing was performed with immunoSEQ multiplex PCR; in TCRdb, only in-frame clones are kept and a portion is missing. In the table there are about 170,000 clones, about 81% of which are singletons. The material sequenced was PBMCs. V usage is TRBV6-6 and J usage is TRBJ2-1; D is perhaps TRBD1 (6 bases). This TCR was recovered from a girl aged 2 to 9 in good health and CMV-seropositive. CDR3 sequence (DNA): TGTGCCAGCAGTTCCACAGGGAGCTCCTACAATGAGCAGTTCTTC. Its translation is CASSSTGSSYNEQFF.